This T cell receptor (beta chain) was sequenced during a study of CXCR3-negative and CXCR3-positive naive CD8 T cells. Study-level background: Every library held about 1.5 +/- 0.3 million TRB reads, and the total came to around 140 million.

The method, 5' RACE with UMI labels, was used to prepare the TRB cDNA libraries. From the 5' RACE reads, TCRdb lists one entry per CDR3 protein and no DNA. The table counts 100,000 to 150,000 distinct CDR3 sequences; approximately 0.29% lies in the top ten. Study observations and caveats: Naive CXCR3-positive and CXCR3-negative cells shared TRBV-TRBJ usage; memory cells diverged. Naive cells that were CXCR3-positive had more hydrophobic TRB CDR3s (compared with CXCR3-negative naive cells).

With respect to this clonotype: Its matching antigen is unknown.

Sequenced material: naive CXCR3- CD8+ T cells from blood. Subset described: CD45RO-CCR7+CD27+CD95- naive CD8+ T cells lacking CXCR3 (TNR3-). The TCR was taken from a human donor in good health. Some clones in this sample may be carry-over from other donors' samples.

CDR3 in amino acids: CASSFGSDTQYF. The genes are TRBV7-3 and TRBJ2-3. The CDR3 has 12 amino acids. CDR1 is SGHTA, CDR2 FQGTGA, per germline.